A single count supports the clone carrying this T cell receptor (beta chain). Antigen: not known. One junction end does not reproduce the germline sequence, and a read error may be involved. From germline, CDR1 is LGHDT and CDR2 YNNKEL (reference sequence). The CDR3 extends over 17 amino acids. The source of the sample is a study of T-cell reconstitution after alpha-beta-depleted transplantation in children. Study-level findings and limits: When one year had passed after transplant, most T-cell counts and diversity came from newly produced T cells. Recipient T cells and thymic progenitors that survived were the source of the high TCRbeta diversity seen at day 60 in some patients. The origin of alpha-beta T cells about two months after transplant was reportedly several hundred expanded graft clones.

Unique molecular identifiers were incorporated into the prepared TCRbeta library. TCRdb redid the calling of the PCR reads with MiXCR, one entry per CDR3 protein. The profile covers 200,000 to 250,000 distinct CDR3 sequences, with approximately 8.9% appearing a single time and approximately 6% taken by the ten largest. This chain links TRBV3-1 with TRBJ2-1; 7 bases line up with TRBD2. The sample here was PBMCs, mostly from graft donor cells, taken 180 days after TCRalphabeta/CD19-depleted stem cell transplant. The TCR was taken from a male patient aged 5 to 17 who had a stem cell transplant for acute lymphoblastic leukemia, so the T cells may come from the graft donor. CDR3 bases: TGTGCCTGCAGCCAAAGCTTGGGACTACTCCGATACAATGAGCAGTTCTTC. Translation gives CACSQSLGLLRYNEQFF.